This T cell receptor (beta chain) came from a study of blood T cell repertoires in COVID-19 (dated by TCRdb to the early 2020s). In the study overall: Samples covering the acute and convalescent phases of COVID-19 were provided by collaborators in the United States, Italy and Spain. The prospective study material was composed of cDNA or gDNA derived from T cells, B-cell-depleted T cells, or PBMCs. Where available, HLA class I and class II types were obtained from metadata supplied by the sample provider rather than from assay-based typing. The sample metadata nearly always contained a de-identified subject ID, COVID-19 status, age in years and sex. The samples were drawn from the first 160 participants of the ongoing ImmuneRACE study and from some 1,300 subjects provided by 6 global collaborators. A freely available public database, intended as a resource for researchers studying the immune response to SARS-CoV-2, is where the repertoires were released. The dataset comprised deeply sampled blood TCRbeta repertoires from subjects exposed to, actively infected with, or recovered from COVID-19.

The immunoSEQ Assay, a bias-controlled multiplex PCR, was used to amplify TCRbeta CDR3 regions from genomic DNA. Turning to the authors' computational methods: The number of nucleated cells in each sample was estimated from the amplification of reference gene primers within the assay. Sequence reads were collapsed and filtered to measure the absolute abundance of every unique TCRbeta CDR3 rearrangement. For each sample, productive Simpson clonality was calculated as the square root of Simpson's diversity index over productive rearrangements. TCRdb retrieved this table from immuneACCESS and kept in-frame rearrangements only. Not all clones are present; in checked studies, unresolved V genes account for under half, and no reason is known for the remainder. The DNA was the basis for D and trimming; V, J and clone size are from that table. In all, the sample holds 55,000 to 65,000 clones, and around 87% of those were seen once. Of the sample, less than 7% is held by the ten largest clones.

According to the germline V gene, CDR1 reads MDHEN and CDR2 reads SYDVKM. V lost 6 bases and J lost 7 bases, and the count of bases not matched to a germline gene is 7. Inclusive of the bounding cysteine and phenylalanine, the CDR3 is 14 residues long. Here the CDR3 DNA is all that survives: 42 bases in frame from base 1. Each collaborating institution followed its own protocols to collect whole blood in K2EDTA tubes. For TCRbeta analysis, collaborators shipped samples in one of three forms: frozen whole blood, isolated PBMCs, or DNA extracted from either of those sample types. General findings and caveats noted by the study authors: The quantity of clinical and demographic metadata differed by source and by participant and was supplied without curation.

As concerns this clone: It has no known antigen specificity. It has no much larger one-base neighbor in the sample; base qualities were not kept.

The clonotype originates from a man aged 55 to 70 with active or convalescent COVID-19. Sequencing was performed on peripheral blood. The chain is assembled from TRBV28 and TRBJ2-2; 8 of the junction bases match TRBD1. The CDR3 loop reads CASRLTGGGGELFF. The nucleotide sequence is TGTGCCAGCAGGTTAACAGGGGGTGGCGGGGAGCTGTTTTTT. Outside the CDR3, residues come from the reference TRBV28 and TRBJ2-2 proteins, so the full variable domain is: DVKVTQSSRYLVKRTGEKVFLECVQDMDHENMFWYRQDPGLGLRLIYFSYDVKMKEKGDIPEGYSVSREKKERFSLILESASTNQTSMYLCASRLTGGGGELFFGEGSRLTVL.